This TCR beta chain was sequenced for a study of human T cells and chemical hapten exposure. The study, taken as a whole, reports: Expanded TCR counts at PT1 went up together with patch test score, a positive correlation.

This clonotype was counted many times. What it binds is unknown. TCRdb reprocessed the RACE reads via MiXCR and lists one record per CDR3 protein. The profile shows roughly 81,000 distinct CDR3 sequences, 8.5% of them singletons. V was shortened by 0 bases and J by 7 bases, with 9 bases between the two germline ends. Germline V gives CDR1 MNHEY, CDR2 SVGAGI. CDR3 length: 13 residues. The time point: pre-sensitization, week 0. Regarding treatment: therapeutic diphenylcyclopropenone sensitization with weekly scalp DPC. Drawing of blood took place ahead of applying each patch test. The genes are TRBV6-5 and TRBJ1-1; tentatively, D is TRBD1 (5 bases). The sequencing here drew on whole blood, taken in connection with sensitization to the hapten diphenylcyclopropenone (DPC). This clonotype was obtained from a man aged 40-49 years with alopecia areata. Some clones in this sample may be carry-over from other donors' samples. CDR3 DNA: TGTGCCAGCAGTTACTCGTCGGGACTTGAAGCTTTCTTT. Protein product: CASSYSSGLEAFF.